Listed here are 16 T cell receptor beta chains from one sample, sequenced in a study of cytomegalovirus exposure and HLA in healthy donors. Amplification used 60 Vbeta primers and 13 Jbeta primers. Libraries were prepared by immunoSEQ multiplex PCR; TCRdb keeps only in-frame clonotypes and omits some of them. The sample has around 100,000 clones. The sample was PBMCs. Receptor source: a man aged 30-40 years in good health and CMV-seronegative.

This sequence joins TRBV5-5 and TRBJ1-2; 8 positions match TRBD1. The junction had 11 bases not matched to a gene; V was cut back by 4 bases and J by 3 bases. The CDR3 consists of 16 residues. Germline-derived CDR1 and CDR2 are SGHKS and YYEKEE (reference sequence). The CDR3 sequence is CASSGYQGAQDYGYTF. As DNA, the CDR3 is TGTGCCAGCAGCGGATATCAGGGGGCGCAGGACTATGGCTACACCTTC.

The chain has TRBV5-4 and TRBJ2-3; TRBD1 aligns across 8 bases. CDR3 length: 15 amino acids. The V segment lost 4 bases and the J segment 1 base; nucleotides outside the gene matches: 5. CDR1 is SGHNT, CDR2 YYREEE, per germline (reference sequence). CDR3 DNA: TGTGCCAGCAGCCCAGGACAGGGACGCACAGATACGCAGTATTTT. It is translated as CASSPGQGRTDTQYF.

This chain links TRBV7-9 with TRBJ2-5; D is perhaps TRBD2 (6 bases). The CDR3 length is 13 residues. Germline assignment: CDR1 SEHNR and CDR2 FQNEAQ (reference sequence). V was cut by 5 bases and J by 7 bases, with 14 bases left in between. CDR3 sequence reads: CASSQEGFATQYF. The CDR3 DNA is TGTGCCAGCAGCCAGGAGGGGTTCGCGACCCAGTACTTC.

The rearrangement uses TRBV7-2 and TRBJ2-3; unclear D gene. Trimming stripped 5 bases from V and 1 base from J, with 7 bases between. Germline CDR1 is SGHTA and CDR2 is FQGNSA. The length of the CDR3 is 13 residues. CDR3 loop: CASSKARTDTQYF. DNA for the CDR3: TGTGCCAGCAGCAAAGCACGCACAGATACGCAGTATTTT.

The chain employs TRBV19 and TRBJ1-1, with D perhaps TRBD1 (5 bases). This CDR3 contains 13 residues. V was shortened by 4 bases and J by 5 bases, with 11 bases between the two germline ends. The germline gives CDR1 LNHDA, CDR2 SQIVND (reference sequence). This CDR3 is CASSKGDRTEAFF. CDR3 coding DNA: TGTGCCAGTAGTAAAGGGGATAGAACTGAAGCTTTCTTT.

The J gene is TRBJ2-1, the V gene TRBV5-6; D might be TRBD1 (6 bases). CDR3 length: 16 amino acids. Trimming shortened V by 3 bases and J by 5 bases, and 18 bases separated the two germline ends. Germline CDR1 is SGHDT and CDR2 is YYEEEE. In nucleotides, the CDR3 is TGTGCCAGCAGCTCAGACCTACAGGGTCCAAACAATGAGCAGTTCTTC. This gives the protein CASSSDLQGPNNEQFF.

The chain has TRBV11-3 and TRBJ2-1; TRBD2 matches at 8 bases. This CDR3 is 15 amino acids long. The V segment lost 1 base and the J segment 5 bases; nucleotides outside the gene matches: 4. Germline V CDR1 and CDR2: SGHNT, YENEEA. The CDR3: CASSLGVSGDNEQFF. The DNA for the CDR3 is TGTGCCAGCAGCTTAGGGGTTAGCGGGGACAATGAGCAGTTCTTC.

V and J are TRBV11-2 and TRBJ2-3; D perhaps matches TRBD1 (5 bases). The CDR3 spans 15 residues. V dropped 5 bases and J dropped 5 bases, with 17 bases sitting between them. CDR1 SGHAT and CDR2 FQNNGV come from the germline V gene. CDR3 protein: CASSRTLSQGDTQYF. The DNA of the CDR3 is TGTGCCAGCAGCCGAACCCTCTCCCAGGGAGATACGCAGTATTTT. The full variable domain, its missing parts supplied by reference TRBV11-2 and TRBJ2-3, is EAGVAQSPRYKIIEKRQSVAFWCNPISGHATLYWYQQILGQGPKLLIQFQNNGVVDDSQLPKDRFSAERLKGVDSTLKIQPAKLEDSAVYLCASSRTLSQGDTQYFGPGTRLTVL.

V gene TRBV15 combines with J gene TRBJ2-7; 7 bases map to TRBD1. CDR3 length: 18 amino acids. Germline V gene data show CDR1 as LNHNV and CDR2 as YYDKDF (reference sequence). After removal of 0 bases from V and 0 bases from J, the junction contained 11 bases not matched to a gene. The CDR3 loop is CATSRDLDRQGSSYEQYF. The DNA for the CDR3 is TGTGCCACCAGCAGAGATTTGGACAGACAGGGAAGCTCCTACGAGCAGTACTTC.

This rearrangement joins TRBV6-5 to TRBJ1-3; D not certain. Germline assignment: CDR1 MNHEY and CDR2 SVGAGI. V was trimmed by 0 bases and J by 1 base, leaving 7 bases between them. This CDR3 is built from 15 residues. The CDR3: CASSYSHSSGNTIYF. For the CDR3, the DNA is TGTGCCAGCAGTTACTCCCACTCTTCTGGAAACACCATATATTTT.

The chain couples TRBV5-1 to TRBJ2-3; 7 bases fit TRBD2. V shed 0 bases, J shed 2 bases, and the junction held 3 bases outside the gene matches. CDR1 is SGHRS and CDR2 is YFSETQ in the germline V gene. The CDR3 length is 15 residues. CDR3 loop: CASSLGGGNTDTQYF. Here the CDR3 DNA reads TGCGCCAGCAGCTTGGGGGGGGGAAACACAGATACGCAGTATTTT.

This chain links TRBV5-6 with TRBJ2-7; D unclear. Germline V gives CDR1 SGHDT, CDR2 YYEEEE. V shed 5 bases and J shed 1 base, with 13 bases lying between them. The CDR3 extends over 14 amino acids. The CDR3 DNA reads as TGTGCCAGCAGTCGCGGTTCCGTTTCCTACGAGCAGTACTTC. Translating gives CASSRGSVSYEQYF.

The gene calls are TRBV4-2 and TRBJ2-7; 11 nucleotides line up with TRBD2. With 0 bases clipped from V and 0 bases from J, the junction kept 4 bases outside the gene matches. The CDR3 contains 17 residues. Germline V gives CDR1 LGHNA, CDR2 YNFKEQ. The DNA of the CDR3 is TGTGCCAGCAGCCAAGAACTAGCGGGGGCCCTCTCCTACGAGCAGTACTTC. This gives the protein CASSQELAGALSYEQYF.

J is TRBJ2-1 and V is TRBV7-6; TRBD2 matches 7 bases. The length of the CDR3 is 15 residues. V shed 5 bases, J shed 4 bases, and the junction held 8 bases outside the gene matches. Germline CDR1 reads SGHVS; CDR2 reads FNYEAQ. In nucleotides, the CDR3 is TGTGCCAGCAGCCAAGGGAGGGTCGGATACAATGAGCAGTTCTTC. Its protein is CASSQGRVGYNEQFF.

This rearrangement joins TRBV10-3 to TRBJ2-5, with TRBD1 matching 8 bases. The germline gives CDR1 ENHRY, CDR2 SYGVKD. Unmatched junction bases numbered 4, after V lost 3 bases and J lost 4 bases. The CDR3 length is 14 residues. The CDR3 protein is CAISDGTGRETQYF. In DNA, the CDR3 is TGTGCCATCAGTGACGGGACAGGAAGAGAGACCCAGTACTTC.

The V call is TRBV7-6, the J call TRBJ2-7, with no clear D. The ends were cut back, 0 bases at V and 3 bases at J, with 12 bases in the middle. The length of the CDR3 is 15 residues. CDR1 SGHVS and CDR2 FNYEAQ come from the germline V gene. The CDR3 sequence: CASSLAPQQNYEQYF. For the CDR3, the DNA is TGTGCCAGCAGCTTAGCCCCCCAACAGAACTACGAGCAGTACTTC. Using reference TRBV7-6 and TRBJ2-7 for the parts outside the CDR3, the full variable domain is GAGVSQSPRYKVTKRGQDVALRCDPISGHVSLYWYRQALGQGPEFLTYFNYEAQQDKSGLPNDRFSAERPEGSISTLTIQRTEQRDSAMYRCASSLAPQQNYEQYFGPGTRLTVT.